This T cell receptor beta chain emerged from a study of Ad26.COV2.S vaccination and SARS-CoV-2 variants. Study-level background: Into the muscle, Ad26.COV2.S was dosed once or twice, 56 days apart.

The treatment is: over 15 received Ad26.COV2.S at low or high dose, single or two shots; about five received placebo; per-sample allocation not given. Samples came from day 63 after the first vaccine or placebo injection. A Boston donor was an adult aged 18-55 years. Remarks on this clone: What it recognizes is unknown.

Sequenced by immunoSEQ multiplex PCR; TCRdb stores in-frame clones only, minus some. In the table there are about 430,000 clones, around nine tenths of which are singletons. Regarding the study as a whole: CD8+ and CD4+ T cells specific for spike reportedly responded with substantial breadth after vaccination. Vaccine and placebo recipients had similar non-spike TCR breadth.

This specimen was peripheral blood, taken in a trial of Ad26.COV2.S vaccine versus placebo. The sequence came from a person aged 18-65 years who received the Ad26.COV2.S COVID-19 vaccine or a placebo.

CDR3 region: CASSSYSTLIYGYTF. The CDR3 region has the DNA TGTGCCAGCAGCTCCTACTCGACCCTTATCTATGGCTACACCTTC. The chain joins TRBV7-2 to TRBJ1-2; D unresolved. This CDR3 is 15 amino acids long. Germline CDR1 and CDR2: SGHTA and FQGNSA. Trimming took 4 bases from V and 4 from J, leaving 16 bases between them.